Listed here are 9 T cell receptor beta chains from one sample, sequenced in a study of blood T cell repertoires in COVID-19. Here immunoSEQ multiplex PCR was the method, and the copy in TCRdb shows in-frame clones only, minus some. Of about 32,000 clones detected, just over 85% appear once; the ten largest clones hold about 6%. Sequencing was carried out using peripheral blood. The receptors here all came from an elderly woman with active or convalescent COVID-19.

The chain recombines TRBV19 with TRBJ1-6, with 10 bases aligning to TRBD1. The V segment lost 4 bases and the J segment 9 bases; nucleotides outside the gene matches: 6. Per germline, CDR1 LNHDA and CDR2 SQIVND (reference sequence). The CDR3 runs to 15 residues. The CDR3 nucleotides are TGTGCCAGTAGTACGCCGGGACAGGGGAGTTCACCCCTCCACTTT. As protein: CASSTPGQGSSPLHF.

This chain links TRBV11-3 with TRBJ2-5, with D maybe TRBD2 (7 bases). The CDR3 is made up of 15 amino acids. CDR1 and CDR2 (germline): SGHNT, YENEEA. Deletions cut 4 bases from V and 5 bases from J, with 17 bases between. The CDR3 DNA is TGTGCCAGCAGCTCCCGGGGGGCGCTAGGGGAGACCCAGTACTTC. This sequence encodes CASSSRGALGETQYF.

The J gene is TRBJ2-7, the V gene TRBV29-1; D remains ambiguous. The V end lost 6 bases, the J end lost 3 bases, and 12 bases lay between the germline ends. Germline CDR1 SQVTM, CDR2 ANQGSEA. The CDR3 has 12 residues. The CDR3 DNA reads as TGCAGCGTAGCCCTCTCCATCTACGAGCAGTACTTC. This sequence encodes CSVALSIYEQYF.

This chain connects TRBV5-8 to TRBJ2-2, with 7 positions matching TRBD1. Germline V gene lookup returns CDR1 SGHTS and CDR2 YDEGEE. V trimming: 0 bases; J trimming: 4 bases; junction bases outside the gene matches: 3. This CDR3 contains 15 residues. CDR3 protein: CASSLARDSTGELFF. DNA of the CDR3: TGTGCCAGCAGCTTGGCCCGGGACAGCACCGGGGAGCTGTTTTTT.

V gene TRBV7-3 combines with J gene TRBJ1-1; weak D call: TRBD1 (5 bases). V shed 3 bases and J shed 1 base, with 6 bases lying between them. CDR3 length: 13 residues. The germline gives CDR1 SGHTA, CDR2 FQGTGA. The CDR3 protein is CASSFGANTEAFF. CDR3 nucleotides: TGTGCCAGCAGCTTTGGGGCGAACACTGAAGCTTTCTTT.

The chain is built from TRBV27 and TRBJ2-7, with D possibly TRBD2 on 5 matching bases. Trimming shortened V by 2 bases and J by 0 bases, and 11 bases separated the two germline ends. The V gene's germline CDR1 is MNHEY and CDR2 SMNVEV (reference sequence). The length of the CDR3 is 15 residues. CDR3 in amino acids: CASSLDGVSSYEQYF. The CDR3 DNA sequence: TGTGCCAGCAGTTTAGACGGGGTGAGCTCCTACGAGCAGTACTTC.

The genes are TRBV5-1 and TRBJ2-3; D unresolved. CDR3 length: 13 amino acids. From germline, CDR1 is SGHRS and CDR2 YFSETQ. Trimming left V 3 bases short and J 5 bases short, with 10 bases between. CDR3 sequence (DNA): TGCGCCAGCAGCTATCTCGTCGGAGATACGCAGTATTTT. Its translation is CASSYLVGDTQYF.

J is TRBJ2-1 and V is TRBV5-1, with unresolved D. V was clipped by 0 bases and J by 6 bases, with 7 bases between them. This CDR3 is 13 amino acids long. CDR1 is SGHRS and CDR2 is YFSETQ in the germline V gene. The CDR3 nucleotides are TGCGCCAGCAGCTTGGGAGTCGGCAATGAGCAGTTCTTC. Amino acid sequence: CASSLGVGNEQFF.

The chain joins TRBV25-1 to TRBJ2-2, with D tentatively TRBD1 (7 bases). This CDR3 comprises 14 residues. Trimming pared 8 bases from V and 0 bases from J, leaving 10 bases between. Germline V CDR1 and CDR2: MGHDK, SYGVNS. The CDR3 coding sequence is TGTGCCAGCCGGGGGACAGCGAACACCGGGGAGCTGTTTTTT. It yields the protein CASRGTANTGELFF.